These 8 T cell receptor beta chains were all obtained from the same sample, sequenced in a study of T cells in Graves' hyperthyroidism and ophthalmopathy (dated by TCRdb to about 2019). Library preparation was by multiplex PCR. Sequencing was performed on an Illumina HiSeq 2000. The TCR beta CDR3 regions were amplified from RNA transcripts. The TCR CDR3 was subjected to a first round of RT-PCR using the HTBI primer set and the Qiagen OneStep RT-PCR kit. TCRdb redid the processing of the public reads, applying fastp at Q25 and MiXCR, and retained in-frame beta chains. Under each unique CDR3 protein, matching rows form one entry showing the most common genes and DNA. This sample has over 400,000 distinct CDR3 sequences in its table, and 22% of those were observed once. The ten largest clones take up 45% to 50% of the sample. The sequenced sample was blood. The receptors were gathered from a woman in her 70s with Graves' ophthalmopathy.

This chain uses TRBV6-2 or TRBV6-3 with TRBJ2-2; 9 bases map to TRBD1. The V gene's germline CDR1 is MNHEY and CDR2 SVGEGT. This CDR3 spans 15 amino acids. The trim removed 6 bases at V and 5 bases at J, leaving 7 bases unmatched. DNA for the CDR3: TGTGCCAGCAGACCGGGACAGGGTCGTACCGGGGAGCTGTTTTTT. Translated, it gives CASRPGQGRTGELFF.

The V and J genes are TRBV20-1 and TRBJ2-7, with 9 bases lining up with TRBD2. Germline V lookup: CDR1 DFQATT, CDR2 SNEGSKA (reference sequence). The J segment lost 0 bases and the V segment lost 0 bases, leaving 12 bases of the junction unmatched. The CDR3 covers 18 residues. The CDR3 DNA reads TGCAGTGCTAGAGACAACAAACTAGCGGGCCTTAGCTCCTACGAGCAGTACTTC. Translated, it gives CSARDNKLAGLSSYEQYF.

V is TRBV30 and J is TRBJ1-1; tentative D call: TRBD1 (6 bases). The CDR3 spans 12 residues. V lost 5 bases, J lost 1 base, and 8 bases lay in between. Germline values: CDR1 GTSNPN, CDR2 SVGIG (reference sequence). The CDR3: CAWGQSNTEAFF. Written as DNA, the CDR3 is TGTGCCTGGGGACAGTCGAACACTGAAGCTTTCTTT.

The CDR3 loop reads CASSYAPPGQGGRKETQYF. CDR3 coding DNA: TGTGCCAGCAGTTACGCCCCTCCAGGACAGGGGGGGCGAAAAGAGACCCAGTACTTC. V usage is TRBV6-5 and J usage is TRBJ2-5; the match to TRBD1 covers 10 bases. V gave up 2 bases and J gave up 3 bases; unmatched junction bases: 15. Germline values: CDR1 MNHEY, CDR2 SVGAGI. The CDR3 has 19 amino acids.

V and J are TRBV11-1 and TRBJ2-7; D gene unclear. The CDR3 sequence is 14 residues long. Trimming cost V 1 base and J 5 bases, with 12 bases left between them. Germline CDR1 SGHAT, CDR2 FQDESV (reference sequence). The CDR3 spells CASSLDSSSHEQYF. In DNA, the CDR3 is TGTGCCAGCAGCTTAGACAGCAGCAGCCACGAGCAGTACTTC. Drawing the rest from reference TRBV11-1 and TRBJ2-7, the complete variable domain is EAEVAQSPRYKITEKSQAVAFWCDPISGHATLYWYRQILGQGPELLVQFQDESVVDDSQLPKDRFSAERLKGVDSTLKIQPAELGDSAMYLCASSLDSSSHEQYFGPGTRLTVT.

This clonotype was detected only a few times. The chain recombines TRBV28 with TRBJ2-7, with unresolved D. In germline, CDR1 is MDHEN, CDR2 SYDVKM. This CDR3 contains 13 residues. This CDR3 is CATRLPGLYEQYF. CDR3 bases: TGTGCAACAAGACTGCCGGGCCTCTACGAGCAGTACTTC.

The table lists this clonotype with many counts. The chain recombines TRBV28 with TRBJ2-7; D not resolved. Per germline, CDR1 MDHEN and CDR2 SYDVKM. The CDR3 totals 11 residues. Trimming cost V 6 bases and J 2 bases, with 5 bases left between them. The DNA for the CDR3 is TGTGCCAGCAGCGGCACCTACGAGCAGTACTTC. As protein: CASSGTYEQYF.

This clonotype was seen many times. In nucleotides, the CDR3 is TGTGCCAGCAGTGTATGGGACAGGGGTAATCAGCCCCAGCATTTT. It specifies CASSVWDRGNQPQHF. V gene TRBV2 combines with J gene TRBJ1-5, with 10 bases fitting TRBD1. Unmatched junction bases numbered 4, after V lost 4 bases and J lost 4 bases. Germline-derived CDR1 and CDR2 are SNHLY and FYNNEI. The CDR3 runs 15 residues.